This record concerns one T cell receptor (beta chain) sequence. Antigen specificity is unknown. The data are from a study of T cell responses to AZD1222 COVID-19 vaccine. Study in general: Pooled together were second doses at about 4 or about 12 weeks. Study results and limitations: Just a handful of AZD1222 recipients tested seropositive at baseline. Clonal diversity was possibly underestimated; the donors were predominantly white British and more often female.

Profiling relied on immunoSEQ multiplex PCR, and the TCRdb table lists in-frame clones only, not all of them. The sample shows some 150,000 clones, more than 80% of them seen only once. The CDR3 sequence is 15 residues long. The V gene lost 6 bases and the J gene lost 3 bases, with 15 bases spanning the gap. Germline CDR1 reads SGDLS; CDR2 reads YYNGEE. The chain carries TRBV9 and TRBJ1-4; weak D call: TRBD1 (6 bases). The TCR comes from an adult in good health. The material sequenced was peripheral blood, taken on day 0 of AZD1222 vaccination. The CDR3 loop reads CASKARGLPNEKLFF. CDR3 bases: TGTGCCAGCAAGGCCAGGGGATTACCTAATGAAAAACTGTTTTTT.